These T cell receptor beta chains were read from a single sample in a study of blood T cell repertoires in COVID-19. Method: immunoSEQ multiplex PCR; TCRdb's copy keeps in-frame clones and lacks some. The repertoire holds under 95,000 clones, with 87% as singletons. The sequencing input was peripheral blood. These receptor sequences come from a man aged 60 to 69 with acute or convalescent COVID-19. Both conserved end residues are part of each CDR3. Fields, in order: CDR3 protein, CDR3 DNA, V gene, J gene, D gene, clone size. D genes are given only for firm matches. Size is omitted from some rows. Given values are once, few, many or a class for expanded clones.

CDR3: CASSYDRANQPQHF
DNA: TGTGCCAGCAGTTACGACAGGGCTAATCAGCCCCAGCATTTT
V: TRBV6-5
J: TRBJ1-5
D: TRBD1
size: once

CDR3: CASSLQGGYNSPLHF
DNA: TGTGCCAGCAGCTTGCAGGGAGGGTATAATTCACCCCTCCACTTT
V: TRBV5-5
J: TRBJ1-6
D: -
size: -

CDR3: CATSESTSGGTYNEQFF
DNA: TGTGCCACCAGTGAATCCACTAGCGGGGGGACCTACAATGAGCAGTTCTTC
V: TRBV24-1
J: TRBJ2-1
D: TRBD2
size: -

CDR3: CASSRLGQGNTEAFF
DNA: TGTGCCAGCAGTCGTCTCGGACAGGGGAACACTGAAGCTTTCTTT
V: TRBV6-2/TRBV6-3
J: TRBJ1-1
D: TRBD1
size: -

CDR3: CASSEWGRGSPDEKLFF
DNA: TGTGCCAGCAGTGAATGGGGCAGGGGGAGCCCTGATGAAAAACTGTTTTTT
V: TRBV6-1
J: TRBJ1-4
D: TRBD1
size: once

CDR3: CASRLSGGQGATGELFF
DNA: TGTGCCAGTAGATTGAGTGGGGGACAGGGGGCTACCGGGGAGCTGTTTTTT
V: TRBV19
J: TRBJ2-2
D: TRBD1
size: -

CDR3: CASSYSSEAVYGYTF
DNA: TGTGCCAGCAGTTACTCGAGCGAGGCGGTCTATGGCTACACCTTC
V: TRBV6-2/TRBV6-3
J: TRBJ1-2
D: -
size: -

CDR3: CASSSQGASSPLHF
DNA: TGCGCCAGCAGTTCCCAGGGGGCATCTTCACCCCTCCACTTT
V: TRBV10-1
J: TRBJ1-6
D: TRBD1
size: -

CDR3: CAINNRQGRSGGELFF
DNA: TGTGCCATCAACAATCGACAGGGGCGCAGTGGCGGGGAGCTGTTTTTT
V: TRBV10-3
J: TRBJ2-2
D: TRBD1
size: -

CDR3: CASSPTGGSYEQYF
DNA: TGCGCCAGCAGCCCTACGGGTGGATCCTACGAGCAGTACTTC
V: TRBV5-1
J: TRBJ2-7
D: -
size: -

CDR3: CASTIRDSLPGYTF
DNA: TGTGCCAGCACTATACGGGACAGCCTGCCCGGCTACACCTTC
V: TRBV2
J: TRBJ1-2
D: TRBD1
size: -

CDR3: CAWGEGASEDTQYF
DNA: TGTGCCTGGGGGGAGGGGGCGAGTGAAGATACGCAGTATTTT
V: TRBV30
J: TRBJ2-3
D: -
size: -

CDR3: CASRGPGRGQDGYTF
DNA: TGTGCCAGCAGGGGACCCGGGAGGGGGCAGGACGGCTACACCTTC
V: TRBV6-5
J: TRBJ1-2
D: TRBD1
size: -

CDR3: CASSPVGARHEQYF
DNA: TGTGCCAGCTCACCTGTTGGGGCTCGCCACGAGCAGTACTTC
V: TRBV18
J: TRBJ2-7
D: -
size: -

CDR3: CASNWGQSSQEQYF
DNA: TGTGCCAGCAATTGGGGACAAAGCTCGCAGGAGCAGTACTTC
V: TRBV6-5
J: TRBJ2-7
D: -
size: -

CDR3: CASSQADSLFSGNTIYF
DNA: TGCGCCAGCAGCCAAGCGGACAGTCTTTTCTCTGGAAACACCATATATTTT
V: TRBV4-3
J: TRBJ1-3
D: -
size: -

CDR3: CATSRVLVAGHNEQFF
DNA: TGTGCCACCAGCAGAGTCCTGGTTGCGGGGCACAATGAGCAGTTCTTC
V: TRBV15
J: TRBJ2-1
D: -
size: -

CDR3: CASSPTGVNTEAFF
DNA: TGCGCCAGCAGCCCGACAGGGGTGAACACTGAAGCTTTCTTT
V: TRBV5-1
J: TRBJ1-1
D: TRBD1
size: -

CDR3: CSVDVAQGEQYF
DNA: TGCAGCGTTGATGTGGCGCAGGGCGAGCAGTACTTC
V: TRBV29-1
J: TRBJ2-7
D: -
size: -

CDR3: CASSYGTTGGYTF
DNA: TGTGCCAGCAGTTACGGGACGACAGGAGGCTACACCTTC
V: TRBV6-2/TRBV6-3
J: TRBJ1-2
D: -
size: -

CDR3: CASSAGQGAGGETQYF
DNA: TGTGCCAGCAGCGCCGGACAGGGGGCAGGAGGAGAGACCCAGTACTTC
V: TRBV3-1/TRBV3-2
J: TRBJ2-5
D: TRBD1
size: -

CDR3: CASSQEGSYSNQPQHF
DNA: TGCGCCAGCAGCCAAGAGGGGAGTTATAGCAATCAGCCCCAGCATTTT
V: TRBV4-1
J: TRBJ1-5
D: -
size: -

CDR3: CASSLSGPSGPQHF
DNA: TGTGCCAGCAGTTTATCTGGTCCCAGTGGGCCCCAGCATTTT
V: TRBV27
J: TRBJ1-5
D: -
size: -

CDR3: CASSHQGSNEKLFF
DNA: TGTGCCAGCAGTCATCAGGGGTCAAATGAAAAACTGTTTTTT
V: TRBV2
J: TRBJ1-4
D: -
size: -